Reported below is one TCR beta chain. Sequencing was performed with immunoSEQ multiplex PCR; in TCRdb, only in-frame clones are kept and a portion is missing. The profile covers over 150,000 clones, with 90% to 95% appearing a single time and 1.2% to 1.5% taken by the ten largest. This sample was taken from a study of control samples from healthy donors and cancer patients. V was pared by 0 bases and J by 8 bases, with 19 bases between. The CDR3 runs to 16 residues. V is TRBV23-1 and J is TRBJ1-2; possibly TRBD1 for D (5 bases). TRBV23-1 is identified as an open reading frame with a role that is uncertain. The origin of this receptor is a woman between 18 and 29 years old in good health. Sequences were obtained from blood. The CDR3 here is CASSQSKQDRSEGYTF. The CDR3 nucleotides read TGCGCCAGCAGTCAATCGAAACAGGATCGTTCGGAAGGCTACACCTTC.